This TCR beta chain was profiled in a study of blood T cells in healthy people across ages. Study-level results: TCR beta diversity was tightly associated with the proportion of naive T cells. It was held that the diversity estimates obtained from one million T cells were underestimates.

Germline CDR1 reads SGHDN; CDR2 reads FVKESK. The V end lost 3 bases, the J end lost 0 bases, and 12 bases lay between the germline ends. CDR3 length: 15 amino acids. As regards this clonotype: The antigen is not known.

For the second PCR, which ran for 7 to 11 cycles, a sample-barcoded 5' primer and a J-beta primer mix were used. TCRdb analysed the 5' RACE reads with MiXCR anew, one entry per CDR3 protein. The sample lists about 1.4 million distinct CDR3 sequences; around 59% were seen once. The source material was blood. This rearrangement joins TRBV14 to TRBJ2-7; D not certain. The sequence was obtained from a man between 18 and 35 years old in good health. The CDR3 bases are TGTGCCAGCAGCCATAAAGCAGTTAGCTCCTACGAGCAGTACTTC. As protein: CASSHKAVSSYEQYF.